Given below is one TCR beta chain in context. The data are from a study of blood T cell repertoires in COVID-19. Background on the study: Spain, Italy and the United States supplied samples that represented acute and convalescent COVID-19. T cells, B-cell-depleted T cells, or PBMCs provided the cDNA or gDNA that served as material.

Sequencing was performed with immunoSEQ multiplex PCR; in TCRdb, only in-frame clones are kept and a portion is missing. This table holds over 150,000 clones, 84% found once. With 0 bases clipped from V and 10 bases from J, the junction kept 4 bases outside the gene matches. The germline gives CDR1 LNHNV, CDR2 YYDKDF (reference sequence). The CDR3 has 15 residues. This clonotype was sampled from a man aged 18 to 30 with active or convalescent COVID-19. Source material: peripheral blood. V usage is TRBV15 and J usage is TRBJ1-6; the match to TRBD1 covers 9 bases. The CDR3 reads CATSRERQGVSPLHF. The CDR3 DNA is TGTGCCACCAGCAGAGAACGACAGGGGGTGTCACCCCTCCACTTT.